Presented here are 5 T cell receptor beta chains from one specimen sequenced in a study of blood T cell repertoires in COVID-19. Assay: immunoSEQ multiplex PCR; the TCRdb copy retains only in-frame clones and omits some. This sample carries 250,000 or so clones, approximately 88% of them seen once, and the ten largest clones take 3% to 3.5%. Material for sequencing was PBMCs or T cells enriched from blood (not recorded which). These TCRs come from a woman aged 40 to 55 who had been exposed to COVID-19.

V gene TRBV4-1 combines with J gene TRBJ1-2, with D perhaps TRBD1 (6 bases). This CDR3 has 18 amino acids. CDR1 and CDR2 (germline): MGHRA, YSYEKL. Trimming stripped 0 bases from V and 1 base from J, with 18 bases between. The CDR3 coding sequence is TGCGCCAGCAGCCAAGATCCGGGTGTAGGGGGTCTTAACTATGGCTACACCTTC. Translation gives CASSQDPGVGGLNYGYTF.

CDR3 nucleotide sequence: TGTGCCAGCGAGACCCGCCGGGACAGGGGACTATACGAGCAGTACGTC. Amino acid sequence: CASETRRDRGLYEQYV. V and J are TRBV12-1 and TRBJ2-7; the table's D call, TRBD1, has no DNA check behind it. TRBV12-1 is an annotated pseudogene. The CDR3 loop spans 16 amino acids.

The gene calls are TRBV3-1 (or the pseudogene TRBV3-2) and TRBJ2-3; weak D call: TRBD2 (6 bases). Trimming pared 4 bases from V and 2 bases from J, leaving 10 bases between. Germline V lookup: CDR1 LGHDT, CDR2 YNNKEL (reference sequence). CDR3 length: 14 amino acids. The CDR3 sequence is CASSRGLNTDTQYF. CDR3 bases: TGTGCCAGCAGCCGGGGACTTAACACAGATACGCAGTATTTT.

CDR3 nucleotides: TGTGCCAGTAGGGGACTAGTCGGTACGGAGACCCAGTACTTC. Translating it yields CASRGLVGTETQYF. The chain joins TRBV19 to TRBJ2-5; 8 bases fit TRBD2. The germline V gene encodes CDR1 LNHDA and CDR2 SQIVND (reference sequence). This CDR3 is 14 amino acids long. V lost 6 bases to trimming and J lost 5 bases; unmatched junction nucleotides: 8. Full variable domain (remainder filled in from reference TRBV19 and TRBJ2-5): DGGITQSPKYLFRKEGQNVTLSCEQNLNHDAMYWYRQDPGQGLRLIYYSQIVNDFQKGDIAEGYSVSREKKESFPLTVTSAQKNPTAFYLCASRGLVGTETQYFGPGTRLLVL.

The rearrangement links TRBV6-1 to TRBJ1-4; 7 nucleotides agree with TRBD1. V shed 2 bases, J shed 0 bases, and the junction held 3 bases outside the gene matches. Looked up from germline, CDR1 is MNHNS and CDR2 is SASEGT. The CDR3 loop spans 16 amino acids. The CDR3 nucleotides are TGTGCCAGCAGTGAAACGCAGGGGGCAACTAATGAAAAACTGTTTTTT. Translating it yields CASSETQGATNEKLFF.